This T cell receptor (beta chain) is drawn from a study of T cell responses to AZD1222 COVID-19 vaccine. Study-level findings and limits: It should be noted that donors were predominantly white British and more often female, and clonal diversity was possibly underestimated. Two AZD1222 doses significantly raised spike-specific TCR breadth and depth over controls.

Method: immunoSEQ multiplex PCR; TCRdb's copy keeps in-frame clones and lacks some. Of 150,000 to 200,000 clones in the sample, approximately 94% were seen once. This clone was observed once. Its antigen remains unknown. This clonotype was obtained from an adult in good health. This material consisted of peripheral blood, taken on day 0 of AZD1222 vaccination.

The CDR3 spells CASSQDGQGIRKLFF. CDR3 coding DNA: TGCGCCAGCAGCCAAGACGGACAGGGGATCAGAAAACTGTTTTTT. J is TRBJ1-4 and V is TRBV4-1; 9 bases line up with TRBD1. Germline assignment: CDR1 MGHRA and CDR2 YSYEKL. The CDR3 is 15 residues long. The J segment lost 10 bases and the V segment lost 0 bases, leaving 6 bases of the junction unmatched.